This entry is about one TCR beta chain. Its antigen has not been determined. One junction end disagrees with the germline gene, perhaps due to a read error. The sample is drawn from a study of cytomegalovirus exposure and HLA in healthy donors (dated by TCRdb to between 2016 and 2019). For the wider study: According to an earlier analysis of a few hundred of the donors, 150 million to 200 million T cells yielded 90 million to 130 million unique TCR beta sequences and about 300 Gb of sequence data. The study profiled the T cell repertoires of about 720 subjects by immunosequencing and related them to cytomegalovirus serostatus. Among roughly 400 genotyped donors of the cohort, an average of approximately 240,000 unique TCR beta nucleotide sequences was sequenced per donor, of which 15% to 20% were non-productive. A later analysis re-examined previously published TCR beta repertoires from just over 650 donors and added high-resolution HLA genotyping to investigate patterns of TCR occurrence. The number of donors typed differed by locus, with roughly 629-640 for A, B, C, DRB1 and DQB1, around 520 for DQA1, about 610 for DPA1, and approximately 470 for DPB1. An earlier analysis of about 600 of the donors used high-throughput TCR beta sequencing to judge whether each TCR beta V gene segment behaved as functional or pseudogenic. Four or five DR-DQ haplotypes were handled as single units for association and clustering because linkage in the cohort was strong. Class I and class II HLA loci were covered by the typing at four-digit resolution. In the later analysis, no new phenotypic data were used to find candidate immune exposures; instead, reliance was placed on TCR beta sequences and their occurrence across donors. A later genetic analysis used genome-wide SNP genotypes for 398 of the 666 donors, treating that subset as a discovery cohort. High-throughput TCR immunosequencing, statistical association of individual TCRs with disease status, and machine learning were combined to predict cytomegalovirus infection status. Donor age, sex, ethnicity and CMV serostatus were compiled alongside the repertoire data. An early release that covered fewer than 750 HLA-typed donors contained about 300 gigabases of sequencing data and about 93 million unique TCR sequences. Of the roughly 410 genotyped donors, less than 90% were placed in the genetic ancestry cluster associated with self-reported Caucasian donors. In addition to the first cohort of roughly 670 subjects, a separate validation cohort of under 150 different subjects was used. All discovery cohort repertoires had been generated using a single sequencing platform. The study was designed to test whether signatures of past pathogen exposure could be identified by cataloging public T cell receptors.

Including the terminal cysteine and phenylalanine, the CDR3 comprises 12 residues. The retained sequence is limited to the CDR3, 36 bases, with the frame set at the first base. The germline V gene encodes CDR1 SNHLY and CDR2 FYNNEI. Points the paper makes about the study in general: The only immune exposure information available for the cohort was CMV serostatus. A group of highly shared sequence variants was considered likely to be a technical artifact of the sequencing pipeline. The study listed around 160 TCR beta chains as associated with cytomegalovirus. The classifier was reported to diagnose cytomegalovirus status with high specificity and sensitivity in both the original and validation cohorts. In a later analysis, TCR association rates were found to vary across HLA loci, with the most associated TCRs seen for DRB1 alleles and the fewest for HLA-C alleles. The authors suggested that the approach could potentially be extended to other disease states and immunological phenotypes. A further reported finding was that TCR beta sequences accurately predicted the HLA-A and HLA-B alleles for most subjects in the first cohort. This cohort had only TCR beta chains sequenced, and the lack of alpha or paired-chain data limited which features could be detected. Because counts were too low, seventeen rarely observed V segments, including chromosome 9 orphons, were excluded from the earlier analysis of 587 of the donors. A few of the identified cytomegalovirus-associated TCR beta chains were confirmed in vitro to be specific for cytomegalovirus antigens. Most CMV-associated TCR beta chains appeared to be HLA-restricted in a later analysis, and the HLA associations seemed to be driven largely by CMV exposure. Sequencing depth was assumed to be roughly uniform across donors in the presence/absence analyses, though that assumption may not hold. Several of the top co-occurrence clusters appeared to be linked to parvovirus B19, influenza, CMV and Epstein-Barr virus, according to a later analysis. A later analysis found that HLA-associated TCR beta chains were more clonally expanded and had lower generation probabilities than equally common non-associated chains. Most TCR sequences were observed very rarely across donors, whereas some public TCRs were present in many individuals. Because HLA typing was missing for some donors at each locus, association tests included only the typed subset. Specific HLA alleles were associated with around 18,000 TCR beta sequences at a false discovery rate of 0.05 in a later analysis. According to a later genetic analysis, donors in an Asian-associated ancestry cluster had fewer N-insertions in productive TCRs than the roughly 670-donor mean. In an earlier analysis of fewer than 750 of the donors, most TCR beta V segments were observed in productive rearrangements about 87% or about 30% of the time, broadly matching IMGT annotations. In a later genetic analysis, a missense DCLRE1C variant was associated with V-gene and J-gene trimming of TCR beta chains, and the association was replicated in an independent cohort. The 87-base-pair reads could not distinguish some IMGT-functional V segments, including TRBV6-2 and TRBV6-3, so those segments were excluded. Correlated functional status among segregating V segments might be attributable to linkage disequilibrium, but an unknown experimental factor could not be ruled out. Strong co-occurrence of HLA alleles, especially DR and DQ, made assigning TCR associations to individual alleles difficult.

Libraries were built with the immunoSEQ multiplex PCR assay. The multiplex PCR relied on a mix of 60 forward primers for TCR Vbeta segments and 13 reverse primers for TCR Jbeta segments. A multiplex PCR assay on genomic DNA amplified the CDR3 region of rearranged TCR beta genes. The Illumina HiSeq System was used to sequence the amplified TCR beta libraries as 87-base-pair reads. On the authors' methods: A later analysis tallied tens of millions of unique TCR beta chains across the 550 to 850 repertoires, and approximately 9.9 million of those chains were shared by two or more donors. A nearest-neighbor algorithm error-corrected the raw reads and collapsed the reads into unique sequences, merging closely related sequences to remove PCR and sequencing errors. CDR3 sequences were aligned to IMGT reference sequences to assign V, D and J gene segments. For a sequence to be retained, at least a six-nucleotide match to both a V gene segment and a J gene segment was required. A rearrangement was called productive if the CDR3 had no stop codons and remained in frame with V and J, and every other rearrangement was called non-productive. CDR3 was defined by IMGT convention, running from the second conserved V-encoded cysteine to the conserved J-encoded phenylalanine. The earlier analysis of some 580 of the donors excluded any sequence lacking an unambiguous match to a single V gene segment. An earlier analysis of approximately 590 of the donors classified V segments as functional when productive rearrangements were above 56.7% and as segregating when the standard deviation between donors was above 5%. A statistical classification framework was developed to diagnose cytomegalovirus status using the catalog of TCR beta chain sequences. A later analysis assigned V and J genes by comparing TCR nucleotide sequences with IMGT/GENE-DB human TR gene sequences. The TCRdist pipeline was used in a later analysis to assign CDR3 sequences and most-parsimonious VDJ recombination scenarios. In a later analysis, each TCR beta chain was defined by its CDR3 amino acid sequence together with its V-gene family, and reads without a unique V-gene family were excluded. In a later analysis, approximately 640 highly shared, low-generation-probability nucleotide sequences were removed to address suspected cross-contamination and a sequencing artifact. For each public chain, a later analysis derived a clonal expansion index from normalized ranks of inferred template counts within each repertoire. A later analysis computed generation probabilities with a VDJ recombination model fitted to out-of-frame rearrangements, and checked the results against IGoR. In a later analysis, hypergeometric tests were used to score TCR-TCR, TCR-HLA and TCR-CMV co-occurrence, with a repertoire-size bias correction applied to TCR pairs. A later analysis estimated false discovery rates by permuting HLA or CMV assignments 20 times. A later analysis grouped co-occurring TCRs with DBSCAN, adding TCRdist sequence similarity when clustering within HLA-allele-positive subsets. Repertoires with fewer than 30,000 or more than 120,000 public chains, plus five repertoires with anomalous nucleotide sharing, were excluded from co-occurrence clustering. TCRdb obtained this table from immuneACCESS and retained in-frame rearrangements with V and J assigned. These tables miss some clones; where compared with another copy, unresolved V genes account for less than half of the shortfall, and the remainder is unexplained. That table gives V, J and clone size, and the DNA gave D and trimming. Recorded for this sample are some 100,000 clones; 76% of them occurred a single time. Of the sample, about 4.2% falls within the top ten clones.

The cohort consisted of some 670 healthy bone marrow donors. All cohort members were sampled while nominally healthy, although unrecorded immune exposures were likely present. The donor was CMV seropositive and belonged to the group of 250 to 350 seropositive cohort members. A peripheral blood sample was provided by each donor, and peripheral blood mononuclear cells were used for TCR beta sequencing. The Qiagen DNeasy Blood Extraction Kit was used to extract genomic DNA from the blood cell samples. Source material: PBMCs. This clonotype was sampled from a woman in her fifties or sixties in good health and CMV-seropositive. The sequence joins TRBV2 to TRBJ2-5, and 10 bases in between align with TRBD2. For the CDR3, the sequence is CASSGSSGSQNF. The nucleotide sequence is TGTGCCAGCAGTGGGTCTAGCGGGAGTCAGAACTTC.